This TCR beta chain was profiled in a study of T cell responses to AZD1222 COVID-19 vaccine. Study-wide results and caveats: Among the donors, most were white British and more were female, and clonal diversity was possibly underestimated. Sampling captured repertoires only after the peak T cell response.

Sequenced by immunoSEQ multiplex PCR; TCRdb stores in-frame clones only, minus some. Here the sample spans 90,000 to 120,000 clones, 89% being singletons. The CDR3 has 17 residues. Germline V gene sequence: CDR1 LNHDA, CDR2 SQIVND (reference sequence). V lost 6 bases and J lost 1, with 20 bases in between. The count of this clone is one. The antigen remains undetermined. The rearrangement links TRBV19 to TRBJ2-3; D might be TRBD2 (6 bases). Sequences were derived from peripheral blood, sampled on day 0 of AZD1222 vaccination. This sequence was found in an adult in good health. The CDR3 DNA reads TGTGCCAGTAGGAGAACCCCTAGCGTCTTGGGCACAGATACGCAGTATTTT. Translating gives CASRRTPSVLGTDTQYF.